The source of this T cell receptor beta chain is a study of CD8+ T cells in alopecia areata. Study-level findings and limits: Many expanded lesional clones persisted in scalp and blood during tofacitinib treatment. Scalp clonality decreased significantly with tofacitinib, and so did expanded CD8+ clones among the top 100. Between patients, shared TCR sequences were less clear than in mice. This was possibly due in part to HLA diversity in the patient population.

It was cDNA, reverse transcribed from extracted RNA, that served as the sequencing template. Clones were sequenced by immunoSEQ multiplex PCR, and TCRdb holds only the in-frame ones, with some missing. The sample yields 120,000 to 150,000 clones, approximately 90% seen once. As regards this clone: The antigen is undetermined.

Regarding treatment: oral pan-JAK inhibitor, 5-10 mg twice daily. Deletions cut 1 base from V and 0 bases from J, with 20 bases between. This CDR3 has 18 amino acids. From germline, CDR1 is SGHRS and CDR2 YFSETQ. The clonotype was recovered from a human donor with alopecia areata. The chain links TRBV5-1 to TRBJ2-7; D could derive from TRBD1 or TRBD2 (7 bases each). Sequenced material: CD8+ T cells sorted from blood, taken at week 4, from a patient treated with tofacitinib. The CDR3 nucleotides read TGCGCCAGCAGCTTGAGCGTCAGGGGGGGATTTAGCTCCTACGAGCAGTACTTC. As protein: CASSLSVRGGFSSYEQYF.